Below are 15 T cell receptor beta chains sequenced from a single sample in a study of cytomegalovirus exposure and HLA in healthy donors. The PCR contained 60 Vbeta and 13 Jbeta primers. Assay: immunoSEQ multiplex PCR; the TCRdb copy retains only in-frame clones and omits some. The table has approximately 170,000 clones, 85% seen once. Sequenced input: PBMCs. These receptors were obtained from a man aged 30-40 years in good health and CMV-seropositive.

This chain joins TRBV4-1 and TRBJ2-1, with TRBD1 as a possible D gene (6 bases). With 4 bases removed from V and 0 bases from J, the gap between germline ends came to 16 bases. Germline V gives CDR1 MGHRA, CDR2 YSYEKL. There are 17 residues in the CDR3. This CDR3 is CASSPEQGTSSYNEQFF. CDR3 nucleotides: TGCGCCAGCAGCCCGGAACAGGGAACCTCCTCCTACAATGAGCAGTTCTTC.

This rearrangement joins TRBV7-9 to TRBJ2-1; 9 bases match TRBD1. With V trimmed by 8 bases and J by 3 bases, 8 bases remained unmatched. The germline gives CDR1 SEHNR, CDR2 FQNEAQ (reference sequence). There are 15 residues in the CDR3. The chain's CDR3 is CASSPRTGDYNEQFF. CDR3 DNA: TGTGCCAGCTCACCCAGGACAGGGGACTACAATGAGCAGTTCTTC.

CDR3 in DNA: TGTGCCAGCAGTGCGGAGTCGGCTACACATTATGGCTACACCTTC. This encodes CASSAESATHYGYTF. V and J are TRBV2 and TRBJ1-2, with unresolved D. V was clipped by 4 bases and J by 5 bases, with 17 bases between them. CDR1 is SNHLY, CDR2 FYNNEI, per germline. The CDR3 covers 15 residues.

CDR3 bases: TGTGCCAGCAGCTTAAGTCCTAGCGGTCAAAGCAATGAGCAGTTCTTC. Its protein is CASSLSPSGQSNEQFF. V and J are TRBV7-2 and TRBJ2-1; TRBD2 aligns across 7 bases. V shed 2 bases, J shed 6 bases, and the junction held 10 bases outside the gene matches. Germline lookup yields CDR1 SGHTA and CDR2 FQGNSA. The CDR3 runs to 16 residues.

The chain recombines TRBV6-6 with TRBJ1-2; 9 nucleotides match TRBD1. CDR3 length equals 15 residues. From germline, CDR1 is MNHNY and CDR2 SVGAGI (reference sequence). V was pared by 0 bases and J by 7 bases, with 6 bases of the junction left unmatched. The CDR3 coding sequence is TGTGCCAGCAGTTACTCCGGGACAGGGTACAGTGGCTACACCTTC. This sequence encodes CASSYSGTGYSGYTF.

This clone was detected only a few times. This chain joins TRBV5-4 and TRBJ1-4; TRBD1 aligns across 8 bases. The J segment lost 12 bases and the V segment lost 4 bases, leaving 11 bases of the junction unmatched. The germline V gene encodes CDR1 SGHNT and CDR2 YYREEE (reference sequence). The CDR3 has 14 residues. CDR3 DNA sequence: TGTGCCAGCAGCATTGACAGGGGAGAAGAAGAACTGTTTTTT. This sequence encodes CASSIDRGEEELFF. Filled out from reference TRBV5-4 and TRBJ1-4, the complete variable domain reads ETGVTQSPTHLIKTRGQQVTLRCSSQSGHNTVSWYQQALGQGPQFIFQYYREEENGRGNFPPRFSGLQFPNYSSELNVNALELDDSALYLCASSIDRGEEELFFGSGTQLSVL.

This chain links TRBV7-9 with TRBJ2-5; TRBD1 is a possible D gene (6 bases). V was pared by 4 bases and J by 11 bases, with 20 bases between. CDR3 length: 14 amino acids. Germline V lookup: CDR1 SEHNR, CDR2 FQNEAQ (reference sequence). The CDR3 sequence is CASSSQGRPYEQYF. Written as DNA, the CDR3 is TGTGCCAGCAGCTCTCAGGGGCGCCCCTACGAACAGTACTTC.

The CDR3 DNA is TGTGCCTGGAAGTTGGGCGACCCCTACGAGCAGTACTTC. Translating it yields CAWKLGDPYEQYF. The chain employs TRBV30 and TRBJ2-5; no reliable D call. TRBJ2-7 explains the end of the DNA better; the J call may be wrong. The CDR3 length is 13 residues. Per the germline V gene, CDR1 is GTSNPN and CDR2 is SVGIG (reference sequence).

The chain is built from TRBV13 and TRBJ2-2; D unresolved. Trimming cost V 1 base and J 7 bases, with 7 bases left between them. From germline, CDR1 is PRHDT and CDR2 FYEKMQ (reference sequence). This CDR3 region has 13 residues. CDR3 in DNA: TGTGCCAGCAGCTTAGTGCGCCTCGGGGAGCTGTTTTTT. Protein product: CASSLVRLGELFF.

This chain links TRBV7-8 with TRBJ2-3, with TRBD1 matching 12 bases. J lost 4 bases, V lost 5 bases, and 4 bases had no gene match. The CDR3 runs 15 residues. Germline V gene lookup returns CDR1 SGHVS and CDR2 FQNEAQ. CDR3 nucleotides: TGTGCCAGCAGCAAGGGACAGGGGGCCGCAGATACGCAGTATTTT. As protein: CASSKGQGAADTQYF. The full variable domain, with the rest looked up from reference TRBV7-8 and TRBJ2-3, is GAGVSQSPRYKVAKRGQDVALRCDPISGHVSLFWYQQALGQGPEFLTYFQNEAQLDKSGLPSDRFFAERPEGSVSTLKIQRTQQEDSAVYLCASSKGQGAADTQYFGPGTRLTVL.

V is TRBV11-2 and J is TRBJ2-3; possible D gene TRBD2, 6 bases. This CDR3 is 14 amino acids long. V dropped 5 bases and J dropped 5 bases, with 14 bases sitting between them. Germline V gene lookup returns CDR1 SGHAT and CDR2 FQNNGV. CDR3 bases: TGTGCCAGCAGCCTTTACCAGGGAGGAGATACGCAGTATTTT. Its protein is CASSLYQGGDTQYF. The variable domain in full, completed from reference TRBV11-2 and TRBJ2-3, reads EAGVAQSPRYKIIEKRQSVAFWCNPISGHATLYWYQQILGQGPKLLIQFQNNGVVDDSQLPKDRFSAERLKGVDSTLKIQPAKLEDSAVYLCASSLYQGGDTQYFGPGTRLTVL.

Only one count was recorded for this clone. V gene TRBV7-2 combines with J gene TRBJ1-3; possibly TRBD1 for D (5 bases). With 1 base removed from V and 4 bases from J, the gap between germline ends came to 11 bases. CDR1 and CDR2 from the germline V gene are SGHTA and FQGNSA. The CDR3 extends over 15 amino acids. CDR3 residues: CASSLVGGAGNTIYF. The CDR3 DNA reads as TGTGCCAGCAGCTTAGTAGGAGGGGCAGGAAACACCATATATTTT.

The J gene is TRBJ2-7, the V gene TRBV19, with 10 bases matching TRBD2. Germline-derived CDR1 and CDR2 are LNHDA and SQIVND (reference sequence). With V trimmed by 3 bases and J by 4 bases, 6 bases remained unmatched. This CDR3 has 15 residues. The CDR3 DNA reads as TGTGCCAGTAGTATTTCAGCGGGAGGGGAGTACGAGCAGTACGTC. Translation gives CASSISAGGEYEQYV.

The CDR3: CSVVGQGNTGELFF. CDR3 DNA sequence: TGCAGCGTTGTAGGGCAGGGGAACACCGGGGAGCTGTTTTTT. The chain employs TRBV29-1 and TRBJ2-2; D might be TRBD1 (5 bases). CDR3 length equals 14 residues. V lost 4 bases, J lost 1 base, and 10 bases lay in between. Germline V gene data show CDR1 as SQVTM and CDR2 as ANQGSEA.

The chain has TRBV27 and TRBJ2-2; TRBD2 might be the D (6 bases). V was clipped by 3 bases and J by 0 bases, with 8 bases between them. Germline V CDR1 and CDR2: MNHEY, SMNVEV (reference sequence). The CDR3 is 15 residues long. CDR3 region: CASSFRRANTGELFF. The CDR3 region has the DNA TGTGCCAGCAGTTTCCGGAGGGCGAACACCGGGGAGCTGTTTTTT.